This TCR beta chain derives from a study of neurological immune-mediated disorders. This clonotype appeared many times. From germline, CDR1 is SNHLY and CDR2 FYNNEI. The CDR3 consists of 16 residues. Trimming cost V 10 bases and J 2 bases; bases outside gene matches: 12. Over 170 million TCR-beta sequences (from 15-18 subjects) were yielded by each sequencing run. TCRdb re-called the 5' RACE reads with MiXCR, one entry per CDR3 protein. The sample has tens of thousands of distinct CDR3 sequences, about a tenth seen once. The clonotype originates from a man between 35 and 55 years old in good health. Sequenced input: PBMCs. The chain combines TRBV2 with TRBJ2-1; TRBD2 matches 9 bases. Here the CDR3 DNA reads TGTGCCACCCATTCATCTAGCGGGACCCCCTACAATGAGCAGTTCTTC. Amino acid sequence: CATHSSSGTPYNEQFF.